The 30 T cell receptor beta chains in this list originate from one sample, sequenced in a study of blood T cell repertoires in COVID-19. This table comes from immunoSEQ multiplex PCR, and its TCRdb copy is limited to in-frame clones, with some not included. Among under 200,000 clones, 70% to 90% were seen once, and the ten largest hold approximately 1.1%. The specimen sequenced was peripheral blood. The source is a man between 60 and 75 years old who had recovered from COVID-19.

This clone was recorded only once. The chain has TRBV2 and TRBJ2-7, with 7 bases aligning to TRBD1. This CDR3 is 15 amino acids long. The junction had 16 bases not matched to a gene; V was cut back by 7 bases and J by 7 bases. Per germline, CDR1 SNHLY and CDR2 FYNNEI. The CDR3: CASKEETGYTFEQYF. The CDR3, as DNA: TGTGCCAGCAAAGAGGAGACAGGGTATACGTTTGAGCAGTACTTC. Filled out from reference TRBV2 and TRBJ2-7, the complete variable domain reads EPEVTQTPSHQVTQMGQEVILRCVPISNHLYFYWYRQILGQKVEFLVSFYNNEISEKSEIFDDQFSVERPDGSNFTLKIRSTKLEDSAMYFCASKEETGYTFEQYFGPGTRLTVT.

The J gene is TRBJ2-1, the V gene TRBV11-3, with a possible D match to TRBD2 (5 bases). Trimming removed 1 base from V and 4 bases from J, with 8 bases in between. Germline V gives CDR1 SGHNT, CDR2 YENEEA. This CDR3 comprises 14 residues. This CDR3 is CASSLGRTYNEQFF. The CDR3 coding sequence is TGTGCCAGCAGCTTAGGACGGACTTACAATGAGCAGTTCTTC.

This chain links TRBV7-3 with TRBJ2-2; weak D call: TRBD1 (6 bases). The germline CDR1 and CDR2 sequences are SGHTA and FQGTGA. V dropped 6 bases and J dropped 6 bases, with 11 bases sitting between them. This CDR3 is 13 amino acids long. The CDR3 nucleotides read TGTGCCAGCAGTTCCAGGGGTTCCGGGGAGCTGTTTTTT. Amino acids: CASSSRGSGELFF.

The chain combines TRBV5-1 with TRBJ2-5; maybe TRBD2 (7 bases). The CDR3 runs to 13 residues. V was trimmed by 8 bases and J by 5 bases, leaving 16 bases between them. Germline CDR1 and CDR2: SGHRS and YFSETQ. The CDR3 coding sequence is TGCGCCAGTGATCGGGGGGCAGGGGAGACCCAGTACTTC. Amino acids: CASDRGAGETQYF.

V and J are TRBV5-8 and TRBJ1-1; no firm D call. Germline loops: CDR1 SGHTS, CDR2 YDEGEE. CDR3 size: 14 residues. Trimming took off 0 bases at V and 4 bases at J, with 10 bases between the two ends. CDR3 amino acids: CASSLGMAGTEAFF. The CDR3 DNA reads as TGTGCCAGCAGCTTGGGTATGGCGGGCACTGAAGCTTTCTTT.

The chain has TRBV5-1 and TRBJ1-2; a possible D gene is TRBD1 (6 bases). Germline CDR1 SGHRS, CDR2 YFSETQ. V was pared by 4 bases and J by 3 bases, with 13 bases between. This CDR3 has 14 residues. This CDR3 reads CASSPTGYDYGYTF. DNA of the CDR3: TGCGCCAGCAGCCCAACAGGGTATGACTATGGCTACACCTTC.

A remark on this clone: This same CDR3 is encoded by further DNA sequences in the sample. The chain recombines TRBV9 with TRBJ1-3; 7 positions agree with TRBD1. Germline V gives CDR1 SGDLS, CDR2 YYNGEE. Trimming cost V 0 bases and J 4 bases; bases outside gene matches: 4. This CDR3 has 15 amino acids. In nucleotides, the CDR3 is TGTGCCAGCAGCGTAGGACAGGGCCCCGGAAACACCATATATTTT. Its translation: CASSVGQGPGNTIYF.

The V gene is TRBV5-6, the J gene TRBJ1-2; D may be TRBD1 (6 bases). The V end was cut by 3 bases, the J end by 3 bases, with 9 bases between. Germline V CDR1 and CDR2: SGHDT, YYEEEE. The CDR3 has 13 amino acids. This chain's CDR3 is CASSWGQDYGYTF. CDR3 sequence (DNA): TGTGCCAGCAGCTGGGGACAAGACTATGGCTACACCTTC.

V gene TRBV10-3 combines with J gene TRBJ2-5, with 8 bases matching TRBD1. Germline lookup yields CDR1 ENHRY and CDR2 SYGVKD. V was clipped by 6 bases and J by 4 bases; unmatched bases: 4. The CDR3 is 13 residues long. CDR3 nucleotide sequence: TGTGCCATCAGACCAGGACAGGGAGAGACCCAGTACTTC. Translated: CAIRPGQGETQYF.

This sequence joins TRBV7-2 and TRBJ1-5, with 7 bases fitting TRBD1. The length of the CDR3 is 15 residues. The germline CDR1 and CDR2 sequences are SGHTA and FQGNSA. V was clipped by 3 bases and J by 6 bases; unmatched bases: 8. The CDR3 DNA sequence: TGTGCCAGCAGCTTGATTACAGGGGTGGGTCAGCCCCAGCATTTT. Translation gives CASSLITGVGQPQHF.

The V and J genes are TRBV3-1 (or the pseudogene TRBV3-2) and TRBJ2-7; D remains unclear. V was cut by 1 base and J by 4 bases, with 11 bases left in between. The CDR3 contains 14 residues. The germline CDR1 and CDR2 sequences are LGHDT and YNNKEL (reference sequence). CDR3 bases: TGTGCCAGCAGCCAAGGGGCCTTTTTTTACGAGCAGTACTTC. It specifies CASSQGAFFYEQYF.

A few counts support this clone. V gene TRBV5-4 combines with J gene TRBJ2-7, with 7 bases identical to TRBD1. The CDR3 consists of 15 residues. Germline V gives CDR1 SGHNT, CDR2 YYREEE (reference sequence). V trimming: 4 bases; J trimming: 2 bases; junction bases outside the gene matches: 9. CDR3 nucleotide sequence: TGTGCCAGCAGCCTGAATAGGGACAGCACCTACGAGCAGTACTTC. This sequence encodes CASSLNRDSTYEQYF.

The chain uses TRBV19 and TRBJ2-3; TRBD2 agrees at 11 bases. Germline V gene sequence: CDR1 LNHDA, CDR2 SQIVND (reference sequence). This CDR3 is 16 amino acids long. After removal of 5 bases from V and 3 bases from J, the junction contained 7 bases not matched to a gene. The CDR3 bases are TGTGCCAGTAGTTCTCGCGCTAGCGGGGGGACAGATACGCAGTATTTT. It encodes CASSSRASGGTDTQYF.

The V call is TRBV19, the J call TRBJ1-4; 10 nucleotides agree with TRBD1. Trimming removed 6 bases from V and 6 bases from J; junction bases left unmatched: 10. The CDR3 length is 16 residues. Germline CDR1 reads LNHDA; CDR2 reads SQIVND (reference sequence). The CDR3 DNA sequence: TGTGCCAGTAGCCCGGGACAGGGGAGCAGAGATGAAAAACTGTTTTTT. Its protein product is CASSPGQGSRDEKLFF.

This chain uses TRBV27 with TRBJ1-5; D remains unclear. CDR1 is MNHEY and CDR2 is SMNVEV in the germline V gene (reference sequence). The ends were cut back, 4 bases at V and 5 bases at J, with 15 bases in the middle. This CDR3 comprises 15 residues. The CDR3 DNA reads TGTGCCAGCAGTTCCGTCGACAAGGCCGATCAGCCCCAGCATTTT. This codes for CASSSVDKADQPQHF.

The gene calls are TRBV24-1 and TRBJ1-5; D possibly corresponds to TRBD1 (6 bases). Looked up from germline, CDR1 is KGHDR and CDR2 is SFDVKD. The CDR3 spans 14 residues. V was shortened by 9 bases and J by 6 bases, with 17 bases between the two germline ends. The DNA of the CDR3 is TGTGCCACCGGGGGCGGCGGGTTCGGTCAGCCCCAGCATTTT. It yields the protein CATGGGGFGQPQHF.

The rearrangement uses TRBV14 and TRBJ1-1; no definite D call. This CDR3 is built from 11 residues. Trimming shortened V by 6 bases and J by 6 bases, and 8 bases separated the two germline ends. Germline V gene lookup returns CDR1 SGHDN and CDR2 FVKESK. CDR3 amino acids: CASSLASEAFF. CDR3 in DNA: TGTGCCAGCAGTCTTGCGTCTGAAGCTTTCTTT. The full variable domain, rest sourced from reference TRBV14 and TRBJ1-1, is EAGVTQFPSHSVIEKGQTVTLRCDPISGHDNLYWYRRVMGKEIKFLLHFVKESKQDESGMPNNRFLAERTGGTYSTLKVQPAELEDSGVYFCASSLASEAFFGQGTRLTVV.

CDR3 in DNA: TGTGCCACCAGCAGAGATTACCTAGATGGGGCAAATGAGCAGTTCTTC. It specifies CATSRDYLDGANEQFF. V gene TRBV15 combines with J gene TRBJ2-1, with D maybe TRBD1 (5 bases). V gave up 0 bases and J gave up 7 bases, with 16 bases separating them. Germline CDR1 and CDR2: LNHNV and YYDKDF (reference sequence). This CDR3 spans 16 amino acids. Variable domain in full (rest from reference TRBV15 and TRBJ2-1): DAMVIQNPRYQVTQFGKPVTLSCSQTLNHNVMYWYQQKSSQAPKLLFHYYDKDFNNEADTPDNFQSRRPNTSFCFLDIRSPGLGDTAMYLCATSRDYLDGANEQFFGPGTRLTVL.

This clone showed up just once. The V and J genes are TRBV3-1 (or the pseudogene TRBV3-2) and TRBJ2-3; 7 bases align to TRBD1. The CDR3 runs to 16 residues. V gave up 0 bases and J gave up 0 bases; unmatched junction bases: 3. Germline CDR1 reads LGHDT; CDR2 reads YNNKEL (reference sequence). CDR3 DNA: TGTGCCAGCAGCCAAGAATGGGACAGCAGCACAGATACGCAGTATTTT. The encoded protein is CASSQEWDSSTDTQYF.

This clone was seen a handful of times. This rearrangement joins TRBV5-1 to TRBJ2-3; 11 bases map to TRBD2. Germline-derived CDR1 and CDR2 are SGHRS and YFSETQ. The J segment lost 5 bases and the V segment lost 0 bases, leaving 8 bases of the junction unmatched. This CDR3 is 17 amino acids long. CDR3 loop: CASSLELAGAGIDTQYF. In nucleotides, the CDR3 is TGCGCCAGCAGCTTGGAACTAGCGGGGGCCGGGATAGATACGCAGTATTTT.

The chain joins TRBV6-5 to TRBJ2-2, with D tentatively TRBD2 (5 bases). Trimming cost V 4 bases and J 6 bases, with 15 bases left between them. CDR3 length equals 15 residues. The V gene's germline CDR1 is MNHEY and CDR2 SVGAGI. CDR3 residues: CASSSPGLRAGELFF. The CDR3 region has the DNA TGTGCCAGCAGTTCGCCGGGGTTGAGGGCCGGGGAGCTGTTTTTT.

The rearrangement joins TRBV6-5 to TRBJ1-2, with 7 bases lining up with TRBD1. This CDR3 has 15 residues. Trimming removed 6 bases from V and 4 bases from J; junction bases left unmatched: 11. Germline V gives CDR1 MNHEY, CDR2 SVGAGI. The CDR3 is CASRAGTVNIYGYTF. The CDR3 DNA follows: TGTGCCAGCAGGGCCGGGACAGTAAATATCTATGGCTACACCTTC.

The chain carries TRBV6-5 and TRBJ1-5; 9 bases align to TRBD1. Trimming took 5 bases from V and 7 from J; bases not matched to a gene: 9. Germline V gene sequence: CDR1 MNHEY, CDR2 SVGAGI. The CDR3 covers 15 residues. CDR3 in DNA: TGTGCCAGCAGTACGGGGACAGGGTTCAGGCAGCCCCAGCATTTT. Protein: CASSTGTGFRQPQHF.

The chain carries TRBV9 and TRBJ2-7; D perhaps matches TRBD2 (6 bases). The CDR3 has 15 amino acids. V lost 0 bases and J 0 bases, leaving 10 bases between the germline ends. The germline CDR1 and CDR2 sequences are SGDLS and YYNGEE. CDR3: CASSVDGGFSYEQYF. In DNA form, the CDR3 reads TGTGCCAGCAGCGTAGACGGGGGTTTCTCCTACGAGCAGTACTTC.

The chain recombines TRBV11-2 with TRBJ1-4; D uncertain. Germline CDR1 reads SGHAT; CDR2 reads FQNNGV. The CDR3 covers 13 residues. V lost 0 bases, J lost 14 bases, and 13 bases lay in between. CDR3 sequence: CASSLDRGDGLFF. CDR3 sequence (DNA): TGTGCCAGCAGCTTAGATCGGGGTGATGGGCTGTTTTTT.

The chain employs TRBV3-1 (or the pseudogene TRBV3-2) and TRBJ1-2, with 12 bases matching TRBD1. Trimming cost V 0 bases and J 8 bases; bases outside gene matches: 13. Looked up from germline, CDR1 is LGHDT and CDR2 is YNNKEL (reference sequence). The length of the CDR3 is 18 residues. CDR3 sequence reads: CASSQDIEWDRGRKGYTF. The CDR3 DNA sequence: TGTGCCAGCAGCCAAGATATTGAATGGGACAGGGGGCGCAAAGGCTACACCTTC.

This clone occurred a few times. The chain links TRBV7-2 to TRBJ2-7; 15 positions agree with TRBD2. Looked up from germline, CDR1 is SGHTA and CDR2 is FQGNSA. V lost 6 bases, J lost 6 bases, and 6 bases stayed unmatched. There are 15 residues in the CDR3. CDR3 in amino acids: CASRRTSGGAGEQYF. CDR3 coding DNA: TGTGCCAGCAGACGGACTAGCGGGGGGGCCGGCGAGCAGTACTTC.

This clone turned up a few times. This chain uses TRBV4-3 with TRBJ1-3; TRBD1 matches 10 bases. The V and J ends lost 2 bases and 3 bases, in that order; junction bases with no gene match: 4. The CDR3 totals 16 residues. CDR1 and CDR2 from the germline V gene are LGHNA and YSLEER. CDR3 region: CASSQLRTGGGNTIYF. CDR3 nucleotide sequence: TGCGCCAGCAGCCAACTCCGGACAGGGGGTGGAAACACCATATATTTT.

The V gene is TRBV30, the J gene TRBJ1-1; 7 nucleotides line up with TRBD1. Germline-derived CDR1 and CDR2 are GTSNPN and SVGIG (reference sequence). Germline trimming cut 8 bases from V and 2 bases from J; bases unmatched to any gene: 8. This CDR3 comprises 13 residues. The CDR3 loop is CARRQGLNTEAFF. The CDR3 nucleotides read TGTGCCAGACGACAGGGACTTAACACTGAAGCTTTCTTT.

This clone was recorded a few times. Other DNA sequences from this sample encode an identical CDR3 as well. The chain is built from TRBV4-3 and TRBJ1-5; TRBD1 aligns across 8 bases. The CDR3 totals 14 residues. With V trimmed by 0 bases and J by 7 bases, 2 bases remained unmatched. CDR1 and CDR2 (germline): LGHNA, YSLEER. CDR3 in amino acids: CASSQDRQGQPQHF. The CDR3 DNA reads TGCGCCAGCAGCCAAGACAGACAGGGGCAGCCCCAGCATTTT.